Reported below is one T cell receptor beta chain. Its antigen remains unknown. CD45RO-negative cells were positively selected for CCR7, leaving out terminally differentiated effector memory CD45RA+ cells. The method was immunoSEQ multiplex PCR; TCRdb's version includes in-frame clones alone and lacks a portion of them. Counted here are roughly 600,000 clones, nearly 98% occurring once; the ten biggest clones make up approximately 0.3%. The CDR3 runs to 16 residues. V gave up 5 bases and J gave up 5 bases, with 18 bases separating them. CDR1 is MNHEY, CDR2 SMNVEV, per germline (reference sequence). The data stem from a study of shared clonotypes between healthy human individuals. The study, taken as a whole, reports: What rarefaction showed was incomplete sorted-subset sequencing despite large depth.

The chain uses TRBV27 and TRBJ2-2; D unresolved. The receptor's source is a man aged 25 to 40 in good health. Sequencing was done on a sample of naive CD8+ T cells sorted from blood. The CDR3 DNA follows: TGTGCCAGCAGTGTAGCCGGGCCGCCTAAGACCGGGGAGCTGTTTTTT. It yields the protein CASSVAGPPKTGELFF.